A single sample is the source of the 19 T cell receptor beta chains below, sequenced in a study of T cell repertoires in cytomegalovirus infection. From the reads, TCRdb called clonotypes with MiXCR, one entry per CDR3 protein. The sample gives some 500,000 distinct CDR3 sequences, about 40% of which show up once; more than 40% is in the top ten. No antigen has been assigned to these receptors. Material: cultured PBMCs, obtained from culture after CMV antigen stimulation. These receptors came from a human donor in good health (CMV status not recorded). Some clones in this sample may be carry-over from other donors' samples.

CDR3 sequence: CASSQETSIETQYF. The CDR3 region has the DNA TGTGCCAGCAGCCAAGAGACTAGCATAGAGACCCAGTACTTC. The chain couples TRBV4-2 to TRBJ2-5; 7 nucleotides agree with TRBD2. CDR3 size: 14 residues. Germline V gene data show CDR1 as LGHNA and CDR2 as YNFKEQ. The trim removed 0 bases at V and 4 bases at J, leaving 2 bases unmatched.

The chain uses TRBV7-6 and TRBJ2-1, with 8 bases lining up with TRBD1. Germline assignment: CDR1 SGHVS and CDR2 FNYEAQ. The junction had 7 bases not matched to a gene; V was cut back by 2 bases and J by 7 bases. CDR3 length equals 15 residues. The CDR3 nucleotides read TGTGCCAGCAGCTTACACGGACAGGGAGAAAATGAGCAGTTCTTC. Its protein is CASSLHGQGENEQFF.

The chain carries TRBV11-2 and TRBJ1-2; TRBD1 agrees at 8 bases. The CDR3 covers 15 residues. Germline loops: CDR1 SGHAT, CDR2 FQNNGV. J was trimmed by 5 bases and V by 1 base; bases with no gene match: 6. Here the CDR3 reads CASSLGQGTLYGYTF. As DNA, the CDR3 is TGTGCCAGCAGCTTAGGACAGGGGACGCTATATGGCTACACCTTC.

This clonotype was observed a handful of times. The rearrangement uses TRBV11-3 and TRBJ1-5, with D uncertain. This CDR3 spans 13 amino acids. V lost 5 bases to trimming and J lost 7 bases, with 12 bases between them. In germline, CDR1 is SGHNT, CDR2 YENEEA. CDR3 sequence (DNA): TGTGCCAGCAGCACACCGGGATTGCAGCCCCAGCATTTT. This encodes CASSTPGLQPQHF.

The rearrangement joins TRBV10-3 to TRBJ2-3; TRBD2 agrees at 9 bases. Germline V gene sequence: CDR1 ENHRY, CDR2 SYGVKD. The CDR3 has 13 residues. Trimming removed 7 bases from V and 5 bases from J; junction bases left unmatched: 4. CDR3 DNA: TGTGCCATCACCAAAGCGGGAGGAGATACGCAGTATTTT. This encodes CAITKAGGDTQYF.

The chain's CDR3 is CASSYWWAATLNTEAFF. DNA of the CDR3: TGTGCCAGCAGTTACTGGTGGGCAGCTACTTTGAACACTGAAGCTTTCTTT. This sequence joins TRBV6-2 or TRBV6-3 and TRBJ1-1, with D unclear. CDR1 is MNHEY, CDR2 SVGEGT, per germline. This CDR3 has 17 amino acids. V gave up 1 base and J gave up 0 bases, with 15 bases separating them.

This clonotype has a handful of counts. This sequence joins TRBV7-2 and TRBJ2-5, with TRBD2 identical over 9 bases. This CDR3 contains 14 residues. Germline lookup yields CDR1 SGHTA and CDR2 FQGNSA. After removal of 7 bases from V and 7 bases from J, the junction contained 10 bases not matched to a gene. CDR3 nucleotides: TGTGCCAGCAAAAGGCGGGAGGGCCGTTGGACCCAGTACTTC. Translation: CASKRREGRWTQYF.

This clonotype was seen a handful of times. This chain links TRBV12-3 or TRBV12-4 with TRBJ2-6, with D possibly being TRBD1 (6 bases). The CDR3 is 16 amino acids. V was cut by 8 bases and J by 0 bases, with 14 bases left in between. The CDR3 here is CASGRQALSGANVLTF. In DNA form, the CDR3 reads TGTGCCAGCGGCCGACAGGCCCTCTCTGGGGCCAACGTCCTGACTTTC.

In this sample, this clonotype turned up once. The chain has TRBV29-1 and TRBJ2-1; D gene unclear. V shed 7 bases and J shed 7 bases, with 11 bases lying between them. Germline V gene sequence: CDR1 SQVTM, CDR2 ANQGSEA. The CDR3 spans 11 residues. The CDR3 region is CSAPVPNEQFF. In nucleotides, the CDR3 is TGCAGCGCCCCGGTCCCGAATGAGCAGTTCTTC.

This clonotype was observed a few times. V is TRBV29-1 and J is TRBJ2-1; 7 bases agree with TRBD2. This CDR3 has 11 residues. Trimming removed 4 bases from V and 12 bases from J; junction bases left unmatched: 6. Germline lookup yields CDR1 SQVTM and CDR2 ANQGSEA. CDR3 nucleotide sequence: TGCAGCGTTGGGGCCCCGGGGGGGCAGTTCTTC. The encoded protein is CSVGAPGGQFF.

This chain joins TRBV2 and TRBJ2-7; the D gene is possibly TRBD1 (6 bases). The V end lost 6 bases, the J end lost 4 bases, and 13 bases lay between the germline ends. CDR3 length: 13 residues. Germline CDR1 is SNHLY and CDR2 is FYNNEI. CDR3 protein: CASRRHTGYEQYF. The CDR3, as DNA: TGTGCCAGCAGGCGACACACAGGGTACGAGCAGTACTTC.

The V and J genes are TRBV7-6 and TRBJ2-7, with 8 bases that match TRBD2. V trimming: 4 bases; J trimming: 1 base; junction bases outside the gene matches: 6. CDR1 SGHVS and CDR2 FNYEAQ come from the germline V gene. This CDR3 comprises 15 residues. For the CDR3, the DNA is TGTGCCAGCAGCTCCATCGGGAGGGGATCCTACGAGCAGTACTTC. This translates into CASSSIGRGSYEQYF.

This clonotype was counted a few times. The J gene is TRBJ2-3, the V gene TRBV11-2; no definite D call. The CDR3 is made up of 14 amino acids. Germline V gene sequence: CDR1 SGHAT, CDR2 FQNNGV. Trimming cost V 2 bases and J 0 bases, with 6 bases left between them. CDR3 amino acids: CASSLIYSTDTQYF. The CDR3, as DNA: TGTGCCAGCAGCTTAATTTATAGCACAGATACGCAGTATTTT.

This clonotype occurred a few times. V gene TRBV2 combines with J gene TRBJ2-3; D tentatively reads TRBD1 or TRBD2 (5 bases each). Germline V gene sequence: CDR1 SNHLY, CDR2 FYNNEI. Between the trimmed V and J ends, which lost 5 bases and 4 bases, there was a span of 13 bases. This CDR3 comprises 14 residues. The DNA for the CDR3 is TGTGCCAGCAGTTGGGACCAACAGGCAGATACGCAGTATTTT. Residues: CASSWDQQADTQYF.

The chain joins TRBV10-3 to TRBJ2-1; maybe TRBD1 (5 bases). Germline lookup yields CDR1 ENHRY and CDR2 SYGVKD. CDR3 size: 15 residues. V was clipped by 5 bases and J by 2 bases, with 13 bases between them. The CDR3 reads CAISQAGPTYNEQFF. The CDR3 nucleotides read TGTGCCATCAGTCAGGCAGGGCCTACCTACAATGAGCAGTTCTTC.

V is TRBV10-3 and J is TRBJ2-3, with a tentative D call TRBD2 (5 bases). Germline loops: CDR1 ENHRY, CDR2 SYGVKD. This CDR3 has 14 amino acids. V lost 2 bases and J lost 5, with 11 bases in between. The CDR3 loop reads CAISELSEGDTQYF. In nucleotides, the CDR3 is TGTGCCATCAGTGAGCTGTCAGAGGGAGATACGCAGTATTTT.

This chain joins TRBV5-1 and TRBJ2-3; D is ambiguous. This CDR3 has 15 amino acids. V lost 0 bases and J 4 bases, leaving 12 bases between the germline ends. Germline V gene sequence: CDR1 SGHRS, CDR2 YFSETQ. The CDR3 loop reads CASSLAQSVPDTQYF. The CDR3 DNA reads TGCGCCAGCAGCTTGGCCCAATCAGTGCCAGATACGCAGTATTTT.

The V and J genes are TRBV12-3 or TRBV12-4 and TRBJ2-5; D perhaps matches TRBD2 (6 bases). This CDR3 is 14 amino acids long. Trimming took 8 bases from V and 4 from J, leaving 17 bases between them. CDR3 in amino acids: CASGRRLDSETQYF. In DNA, the CDR3 is TGTGCCAGCGGCCGACGACTAGATTCAGAGACCCAGTACTTC.

The chain uses TRBV5-4 and TRBJ2-2; either TRBD1 or TRBD2 may supply D (6 bases each). Trimming took off 2 bases at V and 6 bases at J, with 14 bases between the two ends. This CDR3 contains 15 residues. Germline loops: CDR1 SGHNT, CDR2 YYREEE (reference sequence). The CDR3: CASSLINREAGELFF. The CDR3 DNA sequence: TGTGCCAGCAGCTTAATCAACAGGGAGGCCGGGGAGCTGTTTTTT.